This is a list of T cell receptor beta chains from one sample in a study of post-analysis software for immune sequencing data. TCRdb fed the PCR reads into MiXCR, producing one record per CDR3 protein. Of 700,000 to 800,000 distinct CDR3 sequences listed, 25% to 30% are singletons. Material: blood. The source of these receptors is a girl between 5 and 17 years old with multiple sclerosis. Both conserved end residues are part of each CDR3. The D gene is left open where the match is weak. The size of a clone is reported for some rows only, either as once, few or many, or as a class for expanded clones.

clone size	V gene	J gene	D gene	CDR3 protein	CDR3 DNA
few	TRBV4-1	TRBJ1-2	TRBD1	CASSQDPGQGGYGYTF	TGCGCCAGCAGCCAGGACCCGGGACAGGGGGGGTATGGCTACACCTTC
few	TRBV7-9	TRBJ2-4	TRBD1	CASSPRTGGKGAKNIQYF	TGTGCCAGCAGCCCCCGGACAGGGGGTAAGGGAGCCAAAAACATTCAGTACTTC
few	TRBV27	TRBJ1-2	NA	CASRGGGAHYGYTF	TGTGCCAGCAGAGGCGGGGGGGCCCACTATGGCTACACCTTC
few	TRBV5-5	TRBJ2-5	NA	CASSLVAGVRETQYF	TGTGCCAGCAGCTTAGTCGCAGGGGTCAGAGAGACCCAGTACTTC
few	TRBV25-1	TRBJ2-7	TRBD1	CASTGTGQAVEQYF	TGTGCCAGCACTGGGACAGGCCAGGCCGTCGAGCAGTACTTC
many	TRBV29-1	TRBJ2-7	NA	CSVASQVSYEQYF	TGCAGCGTTGCTAGCCAGGTCTCCTACGAGCAGTACTTC
NA	TRBV29-1	TRBJ2-1	TRBD2	CSVATGTSGSHEQFF	TGCAGCGTAGCCACCGGGACTAGCGGGTCCCATGAGCAGTTCTTC
NA	TRBV10-3	TRBJ1-1	NA	CATSESQGRKAFF	TGTGCCACCAGTGAGTCTCAGGGGCGGAAAGCTTTCTTT
few	TRBV20-1	TRBJ1-5	TRBD1	CSALRGGLWRNNQPQHF	TGCAGTGCCCTCAGGGGGGGACTTTGGAGGAACAATCAGCCCCAGCATTTT
NA	TRBV14	TRBJ2-5	TRBD2	CASSPALAGYQETQYF	TGTGCCAGCAGTCCCGCTCTAGCGGGCTACCAAGAGACCCAGTACTTC
NA	TRBV20-1	TRBJ1-2	NA	CSARDNGGPRSGYTF	TGCAGTGCTAGAGATAATGGGGGGCCTCGCTCTGGCTACACCTTC
few	TRBV28	TRBJ1-6	NA	CASSFPTDSTPLHF	TGTGCCAGCAGTTTTCCGACAGACTCCACACCCCTCCACTTT
few	TRBV28	TRBJ2-7	NA	CASRTTLAYEQYF	TGTGCCAGCAGAACAACCCTAGCCTACGAGCAGTACTTC
many	TRBV9	TRBJ2-6	NA	CASSASPSAGANVLTF	TGTGCCAGCAGCGCGTCCCCTAGCGCTGGGGCCAACGTCCTGACTTTC
few	TRBV6-5	TRBJ1-2	NA	CASSYSRVSGYTF	TGTGCCAGCAGTTACTCCAGGGTCTCTGGCTACACCTTC
NA	TRBV2	TRBJ1-2	NA	CVSRLAVYGYTF	TGTGTCAGCAGACTCGCCGTCTATGGCTACACCTTC
few	TRBV6-1	TRBJ2-3	TRBD1	CASLFGVDRALSTDTQYF	TGTGCCAGCCTCTTCGGCGTCGACAGGGCTCTTTCAACAGATACGCAGTATTTT
NA	TRBV20-1	TRBJ1-5	NA	CSAHFPLQSNQPQHF	TGCAGTGCCCACTTCCCTTTACAGAGCAATCAGCCCCAGCATTTT
NA	TRBV6-1	TRBJ2-5	NA	CASSLEGSRQAQYF	TGTGCCAGCAGTCTAGAGGGGTCGAGGCAGGCCCAGTACTTC
few	TRBV20-1	TRBJ1-6	NA	CSFPSRGNSPLHF	TGCAGCTTCCCAAGCAGGGGCAATTCACCCCTCCACTTT
NA	TRBV7-2	TRBJ2-1	NA	CASRADQSSYNEQFF	TGTGCCAGCAGGGCCGACCAGAGCTCCTACAATGAGCAGTTCTTC
NA	TRBV7-2	TRBJ1-4	TRBD1	CASSRRQGPTNEKLFF	TGTGCCAGCAGCCGCCGACAGGGCCCAACTAATGAAAAACTGTTTTTT
few	TRBV28	TRBJ2-5	NA	CASSLKVVLGQYF	TGTGCCAGCAGTTTAAAGGTGGTATTGGGACAGTACTTC
NA	TRBV7-2	TRBJ2-3	NA	CASSRKQGNLRYTQYF	TGTGCCAGCAGCCGTAAACAGGGTAACCTCCGGTATACGCAGTATTTT
few	TRBV6-1	TRBJ1-5	TRBD1	CASTVRTGWDQPQHF	TGTGCCAGCACCGTCAGGACAGGGTGGGATCAGCCCCAGCATTTT
NA	TRBV7-6	TRBJ2-7	NA	CASSLVEGANEQYF	TGTGCCAGCAGCTTAGTCGAAGGGGCGAACGAGCAGTACTTC
few	TRBV9	TRBJ1-4	NA	CASSVALAQGDEKLFF	TGTGCCAGCAGCGTAGCTCTCGCCCAGGGAGACGAAAAACTGTTTTTT
few	TRBV3-1	TRBJ2-1	NA	CASSRGPSSYNEQFF	TGTGCCAGCAGCCGTGGACCGAGCTCCTACAATGAGCAGTTCTTC
NA	TRBV7-9	TRBJ2-7	TRBD2	CASSPLSGSPHEQYF	TGTGCCAGCAGCCCTTTGAGCGGGAGCCCCCACGAGCAGTACTTC
NA	TRBV4-1	TRBJ2-1	NA	CASSEGTSQFF	TGCGCCAGCAGCGAGGGGACTTCGCAGTTCTTC
many	TRBV5-1	TRBJ2-7	NA	CASRTSGGSYEQYF	TGCGCCAGCAGAACATCCGGGGGCTCCTACGAGCAGTACTTC
many	TRBV7-2	TRBJ2-1	NA	CASSGYNEQFF	TGTGCCAGCAGCGGCTACAATGAGCAGTTCTTC
many	TRBV7-2	TRBJ2-5	TRBD2	CASSRSGGYQETQYF	TGTGCCAGCAGCCGTAGCGGGGGGTACCAAGAGACCCAGTACTTC
NA	TRBV5-5	TRBJ2-3	NA	CASSLDWRSPKYF	TGTGCCAGCAGCTTGGATTGGCGGTCCCCAAAGTATTTT
NA	TRBV5-1	TRBJ1-2	TRBD1	CASSTSAGGYGYTF	TGCGCCAGCAGCACATCCGCAGGGGGCTATGGCTACACCTTC
few	TRBV4-1	TRBJ1-6	TRBD1	CASSQVWVARGDSPLHF	TGCGCCAGCAGCCAAGTTTGGGTCGCCAGGGGGGATTCACCCCTCCACTTT
few	TRBV9	TRBJ2-7	NA	CASSVDGLYDEQYF	TGTGCCAGCAGCGTAGACGGCCTATATGACGAGCAGTACTTC